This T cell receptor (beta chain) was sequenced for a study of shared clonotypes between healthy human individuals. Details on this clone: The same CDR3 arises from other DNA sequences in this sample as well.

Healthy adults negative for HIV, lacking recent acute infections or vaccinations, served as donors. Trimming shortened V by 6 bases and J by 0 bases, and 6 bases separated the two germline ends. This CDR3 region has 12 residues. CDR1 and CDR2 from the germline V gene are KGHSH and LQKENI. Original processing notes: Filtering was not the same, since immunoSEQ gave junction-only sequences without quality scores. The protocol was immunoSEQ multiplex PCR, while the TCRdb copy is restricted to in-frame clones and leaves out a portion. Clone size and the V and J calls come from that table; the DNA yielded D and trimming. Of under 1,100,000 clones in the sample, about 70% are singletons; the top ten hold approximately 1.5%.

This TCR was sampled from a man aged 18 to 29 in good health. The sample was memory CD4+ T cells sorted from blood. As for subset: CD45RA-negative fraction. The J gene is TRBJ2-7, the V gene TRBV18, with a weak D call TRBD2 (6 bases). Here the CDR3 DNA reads TGTGCCAGCTCTAGCGGCTCCTACGAGCAGTACTTC. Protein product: CASSSGSYEQYF.